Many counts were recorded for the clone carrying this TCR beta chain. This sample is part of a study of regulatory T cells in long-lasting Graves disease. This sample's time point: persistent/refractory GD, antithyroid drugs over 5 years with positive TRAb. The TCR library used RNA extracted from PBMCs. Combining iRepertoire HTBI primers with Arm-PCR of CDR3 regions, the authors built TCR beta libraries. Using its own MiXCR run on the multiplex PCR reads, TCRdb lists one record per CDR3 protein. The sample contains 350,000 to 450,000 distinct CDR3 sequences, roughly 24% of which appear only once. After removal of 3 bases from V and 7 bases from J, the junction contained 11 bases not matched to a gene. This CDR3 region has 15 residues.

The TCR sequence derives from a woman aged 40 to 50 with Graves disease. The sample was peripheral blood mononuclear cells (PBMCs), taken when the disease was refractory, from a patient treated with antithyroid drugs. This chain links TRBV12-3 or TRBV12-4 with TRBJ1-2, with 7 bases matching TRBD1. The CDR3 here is CASSLTGIKGPGYTF. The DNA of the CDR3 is TGTGCCAGCAGTTTGACAGGGATTAAGGGCCCTGGCTACACCTTC.